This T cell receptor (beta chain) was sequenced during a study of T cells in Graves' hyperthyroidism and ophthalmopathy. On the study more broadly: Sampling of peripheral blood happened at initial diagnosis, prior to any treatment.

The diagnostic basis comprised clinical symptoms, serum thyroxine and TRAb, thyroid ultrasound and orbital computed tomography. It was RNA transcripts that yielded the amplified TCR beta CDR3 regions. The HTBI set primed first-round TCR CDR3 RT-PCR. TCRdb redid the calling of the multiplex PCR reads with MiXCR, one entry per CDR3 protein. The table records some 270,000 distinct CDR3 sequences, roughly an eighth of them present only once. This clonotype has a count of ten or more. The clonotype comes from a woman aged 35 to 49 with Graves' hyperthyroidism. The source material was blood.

CDR3 DNA: TGTGCCAGCAATAAAGCCAGCGGAAAAAACATTCAGTACTTC. This encodes CASNKASGKNIQYF. The J gene is TRBJ2-4, the V gene TRBV2, with D possibly matching TRBD2 (5 bases). The CDR3 is 14 residues long. V lost 7 bases and J 4 bases, leaving 14 bases between the germline ends. Per the germline V gene, CDR1 is SNHLY and CDR2 is FYNNEI.